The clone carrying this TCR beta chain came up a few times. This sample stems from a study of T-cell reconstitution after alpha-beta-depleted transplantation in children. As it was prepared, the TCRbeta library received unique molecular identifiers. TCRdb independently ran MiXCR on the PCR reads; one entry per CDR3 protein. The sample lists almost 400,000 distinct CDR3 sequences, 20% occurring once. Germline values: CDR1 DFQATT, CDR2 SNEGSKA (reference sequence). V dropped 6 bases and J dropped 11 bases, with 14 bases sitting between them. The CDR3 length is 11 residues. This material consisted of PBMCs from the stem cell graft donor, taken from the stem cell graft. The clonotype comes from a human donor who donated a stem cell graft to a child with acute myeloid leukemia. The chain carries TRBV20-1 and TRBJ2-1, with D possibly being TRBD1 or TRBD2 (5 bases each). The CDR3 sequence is CSARDVEKQFF. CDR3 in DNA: TGCAGTGCCAGGGACGTAGAGAAGCAGTTCTTC.